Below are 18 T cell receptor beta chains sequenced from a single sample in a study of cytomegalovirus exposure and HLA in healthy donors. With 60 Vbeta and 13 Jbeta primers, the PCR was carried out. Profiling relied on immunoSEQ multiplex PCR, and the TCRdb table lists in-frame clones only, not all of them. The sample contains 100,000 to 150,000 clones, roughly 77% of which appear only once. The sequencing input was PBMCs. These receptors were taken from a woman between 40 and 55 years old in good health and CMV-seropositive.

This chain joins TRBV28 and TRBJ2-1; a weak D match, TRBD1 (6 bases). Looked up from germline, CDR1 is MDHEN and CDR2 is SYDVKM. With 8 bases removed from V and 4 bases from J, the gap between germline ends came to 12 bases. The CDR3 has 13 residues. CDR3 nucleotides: TGTGCCAGCCTAGGACAGAAATACAATGAGCAGTTCTTC. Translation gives CASLGQKYNEQFF.

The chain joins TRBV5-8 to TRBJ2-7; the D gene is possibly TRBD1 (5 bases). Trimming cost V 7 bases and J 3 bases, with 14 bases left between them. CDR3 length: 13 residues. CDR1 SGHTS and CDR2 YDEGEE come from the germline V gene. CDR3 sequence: CASPNRPHYEQYF. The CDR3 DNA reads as TGTGCCAGCCCCAACAGGCCCCACTACGAGCAGTACTTC.

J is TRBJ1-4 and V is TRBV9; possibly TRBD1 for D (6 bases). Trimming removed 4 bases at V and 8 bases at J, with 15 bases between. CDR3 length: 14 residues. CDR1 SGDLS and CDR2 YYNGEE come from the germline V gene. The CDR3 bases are TGTGCCAGCAGCACTCGACAGGTACCCGAAAAACTGTTTTTT. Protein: CASSTRQVPEKLFF.

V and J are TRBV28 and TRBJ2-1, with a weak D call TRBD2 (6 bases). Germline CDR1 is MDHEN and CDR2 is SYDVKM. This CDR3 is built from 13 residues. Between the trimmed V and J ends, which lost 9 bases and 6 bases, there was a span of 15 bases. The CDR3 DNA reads TGTGCCAGTAAAGAAATGGGACTCAATGAGCAGTTCTTC. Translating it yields CASKEMGLNEQFF.

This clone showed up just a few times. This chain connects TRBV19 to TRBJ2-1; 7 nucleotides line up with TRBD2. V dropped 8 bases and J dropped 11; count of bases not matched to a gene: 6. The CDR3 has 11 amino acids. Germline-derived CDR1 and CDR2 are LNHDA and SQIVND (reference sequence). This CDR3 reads CASGAGDKQFF. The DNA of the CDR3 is TGTGCCAGTGGGGCGGGAGATAAGCAGTTCTTC. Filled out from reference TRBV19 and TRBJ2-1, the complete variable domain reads DGGITQSPKYLFRKEGQNVTLSCEQNLNHDAMYWYRQDPGQGLRLIYYSQIVNDFQKGDIAEGYSVSREKKESFPLTVTSAQKNPTAFYLCASGAGDKQFFGPGTRLTVL.

This CDR3 is CASSLGVQGVYNSPLHF. In DNA form, the CDR3 reads TGTGCCAGCAGCTTGGGGGTACAGGGAGTATATAATTCACCCCTCCACTTT. The chain has TRBV5-8 and TRBJ1-6; possibly TRBD1 for D (6 bases). Trimming pared 0 bases from V and 4 bases from J, leaving 14 bases between. CDR1 and CDR2 from the germline V gene are SGHTS and YDEGEE. The CDR3 is 17 residues long.

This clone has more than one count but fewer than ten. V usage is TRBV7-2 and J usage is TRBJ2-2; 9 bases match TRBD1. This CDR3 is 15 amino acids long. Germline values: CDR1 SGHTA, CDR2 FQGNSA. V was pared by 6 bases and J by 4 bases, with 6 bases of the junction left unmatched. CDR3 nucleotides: TGTGCCAGCAGTCTACAGGGGGCCCGCACCGGGGAGCTGTTTTTT. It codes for CASSLQGARTGELFF.

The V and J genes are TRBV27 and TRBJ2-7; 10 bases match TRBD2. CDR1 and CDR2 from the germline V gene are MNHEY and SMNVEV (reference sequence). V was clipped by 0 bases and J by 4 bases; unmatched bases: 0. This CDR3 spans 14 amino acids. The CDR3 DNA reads TGTGCCAGCAGTTTATCTAGCGGGAGGTACGAGCAGTACTTC. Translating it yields CASSLSSGRYEQYF.

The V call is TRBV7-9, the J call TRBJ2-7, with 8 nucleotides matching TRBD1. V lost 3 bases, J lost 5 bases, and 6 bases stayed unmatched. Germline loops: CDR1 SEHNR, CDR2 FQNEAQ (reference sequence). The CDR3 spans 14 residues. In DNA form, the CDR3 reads TGTGCCAGCAGCTTTGGACAGGGCGCGGACGAGCAGTACTTC. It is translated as CASSFGQGADEQYF.

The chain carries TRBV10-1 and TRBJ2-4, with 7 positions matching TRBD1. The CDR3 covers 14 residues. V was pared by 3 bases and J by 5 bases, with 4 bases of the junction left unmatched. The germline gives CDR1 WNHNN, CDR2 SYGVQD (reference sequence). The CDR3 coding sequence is TGCGCCAGCAGTGAAGGGGGCCCCGAAAACATTCAGTACTTC. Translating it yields CASSEGGPENIQYF.

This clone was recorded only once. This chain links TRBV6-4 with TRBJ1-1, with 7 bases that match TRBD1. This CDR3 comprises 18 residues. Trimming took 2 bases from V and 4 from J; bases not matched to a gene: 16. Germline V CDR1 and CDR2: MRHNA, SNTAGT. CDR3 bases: TGTGCCAGCAGTGACCAAGGACAGGCCCAGGGGTACGGCACTGAAGCTTTCTTT. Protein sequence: CASSDQGQAQGYGTEAFF.

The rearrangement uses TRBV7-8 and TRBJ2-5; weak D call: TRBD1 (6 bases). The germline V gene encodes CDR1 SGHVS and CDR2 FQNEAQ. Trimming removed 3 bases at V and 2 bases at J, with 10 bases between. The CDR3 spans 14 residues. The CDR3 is CASSFTGLQETQYF. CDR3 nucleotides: TGTGCCAGCAGCTTTACAGGGTTACAAGAGACCCAGTACTTC.

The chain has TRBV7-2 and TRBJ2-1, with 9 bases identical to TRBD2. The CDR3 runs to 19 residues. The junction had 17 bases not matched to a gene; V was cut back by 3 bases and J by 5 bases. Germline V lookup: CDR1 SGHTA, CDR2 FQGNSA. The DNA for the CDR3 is TGTGCCAGCAGCTTCCCTCGGACTAGCGATTTGGGTAGTAACAATGAGCAGTTCTTC. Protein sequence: CASSFPRTSDLGSNNEQFF.

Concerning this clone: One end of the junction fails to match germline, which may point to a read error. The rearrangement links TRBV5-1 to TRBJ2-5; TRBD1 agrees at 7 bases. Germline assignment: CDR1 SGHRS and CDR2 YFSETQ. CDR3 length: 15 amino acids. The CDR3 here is CASSLGRGQQETQYF. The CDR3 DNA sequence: TGCGCCAGCAGCTTGGGACGGGGACAGCAAGAAACCCAGTACTTC.

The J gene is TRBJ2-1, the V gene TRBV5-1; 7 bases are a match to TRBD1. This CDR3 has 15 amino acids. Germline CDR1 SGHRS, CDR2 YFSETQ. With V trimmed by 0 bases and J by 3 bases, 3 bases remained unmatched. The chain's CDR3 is CASSLDQGVYNEQFF. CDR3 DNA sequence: TGCGCCAGCAGCTTGGACCAGGGGGTCTACAATGAGCAGTTCTTC.

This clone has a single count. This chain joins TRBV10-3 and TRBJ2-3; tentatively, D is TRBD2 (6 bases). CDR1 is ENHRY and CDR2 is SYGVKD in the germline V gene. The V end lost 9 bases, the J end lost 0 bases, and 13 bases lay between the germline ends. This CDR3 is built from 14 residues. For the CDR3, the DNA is TGTGCCATTTCCTCCGGGACTAGCACAGATACGCAGTATTTT. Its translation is CAISSGTSTDTQYF.

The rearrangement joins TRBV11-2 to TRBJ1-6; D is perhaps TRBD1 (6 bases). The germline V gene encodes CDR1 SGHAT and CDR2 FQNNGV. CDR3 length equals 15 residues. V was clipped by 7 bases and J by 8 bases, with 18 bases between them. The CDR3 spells CASNPTGQSYSPLHF. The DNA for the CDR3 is TGTGCCAGCAACCCCACCGGACAGTCCTATTCACCCCTCCACTTT.

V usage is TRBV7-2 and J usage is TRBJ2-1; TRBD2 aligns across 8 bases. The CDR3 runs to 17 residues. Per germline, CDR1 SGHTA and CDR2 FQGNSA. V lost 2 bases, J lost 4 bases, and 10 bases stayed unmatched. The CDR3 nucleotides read TGTGCCAGCAGCTTACCTACTAGCGGAGCGGGGTACAATGAGCAGTTCTTC. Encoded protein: CASSLPTSGAGYNEQFF. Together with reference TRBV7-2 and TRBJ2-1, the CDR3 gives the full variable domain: GAGVSQSPSNKVTEKGKDVELRCDPISGHTALYWYRQSLGQGLEFLIYFQGNSAPDKSGLPSDRFSAERTGGSVSTLTIQRTQQEDSAVYLCASSLPTSGAGYNEQFFGPGTRLTVL.